This is a list of T cell receptor beta chains from one sample in a study of CD8 T cells in ankylosing spondylitis. TCRdb reprocessed the 5' RACE reads via MiXCR and lists one record per CDR3 protein. The table lists 20,000 to 30,000 distinct CDR3 sequences, just over 2.5% of them singletons. The sample was blood, either unsorted or a sorted T cell fraction (not recorded which). The receptors were gathered from a female donor with ankylosing spondylitis or in good health (not recorded which). Both conserved end residues are part of each CDR3. Fields, in order: J gene, CDR3 length, V gene, clone size, D gene, CDR3 protein, CDR3 DNA. D genes are given only for firm matches. Size is stated for part of the rows, as once, few or many counts, or as a class when the clone is expanded.

TRBJ2-1 | 17 | TRBV9 | many | TRBD2 | CASSVELGASGGGEQFF | TGTGCCAGCAGCGTAGAATTAGGGGCTAGCGGGGGAGGTGAGCAGTTCTTC
TRBJ2-3 | 15 | TRBV9 | many | TRBD1 | CASSVSGQGIDTQYF | TGTGCCAGCAGCGTTTCGGGACAGGGGATAGATACGCAGTATTTT
TRBJ2-2 | 16 | TRBV9 | many | TRBD2 | CASSQSGVRGTGELFF | TGTGCCAGCAGCCAAAGCGGGGTCCGTGGCACCGGGGAGCTGTTTTTT
TRBJ2-1 | 18 | TRBV9 | many | - | CASSSHAGVSGSYNEQFF | TGTGCCAGCAGCTCTCACGCTGGAGTCTCCGGCTCCTACAATGAGCAGTTCTTC
TRBJ2-7 | 17 | TRBV9 | many | - | CASSVATGTDLSYEQYF | TGTGCCAGCAGCGTAGCTACGGGGACTGATCTCTCCTACGAGCAGTACTTC
TRBJ2-2 | 14 | TRBV9 | many | - | CASSALPVAGELFF | TGTGCCAGCAGCGCCCTCCCCGTTGCCGGGGAGCTGTTTTTT
TRBJ2-1 | 17 | TRBV9 | many | TRBD2 | CASSLGTSGSSYNEQFF | TGTGCCAGCAGCCTTGGGACTAGCGGGAGCTCCTACAATGAGCAGTTCTTC
TRBJ2-1 | 16 | TRBV9 | many | TRBD2 | CASSARAGDSYNEQFF | TGTGCCAGCAGCGCCCGAGCGGGGGACTCCTACAATGAGCAGTTCTTC
TRBJ1-5 | 14 | TRBV9 | many | - | CASSGASSNQPQHF | TGTGCCAGCAGCGGCGCGAGTAGCAATCAGCCCCAGCATTTT
TRBJ2-3 | 18 | TRBV9 | many | TRBD2 | CASSESQLAGVSTDTQYF | TGTGCCAGCAGCGAAAGCCAATTAGCGGGGGTTAGCACAGATACGCAGTATTTT
TRBJ1-5 | 15 | TRBV9 | many | TRBD1 | CASSRDRGSNQPQHF | TGTGCCAGCAGCCGGGACAGGGGAAGCAATCAGCCCCAGCATTTT
TRBJ2-1 | 17 | TRBV9 | many | TRBD2 | CASSVTTSGSSYNEQFF | TGTGCCAGCAGCGTAACCACTAGCGGGAGCTCCTACAATGAGCAGTTCTTC
TRBJ2-5 | 15 | TRBV9 | - | - | CASSVGPGIQETQYF | TGTGCCAGCAGCGTAGGCCCGGGCATTCAAGAGACCCAGTACTTC
TRBJ1-5 | 20 | TRBV7-8 | many | TRBD1 | CASSLNSGTGIGKGNQPQHF | TGTGCCAGCAGCTTAAACTCCGGGACAGGGATAGGGAAGGGCAATCAGCCCCAGCATTTT
TRBJ2-1 | 17 | TRBV9 | many | - | CASSVTTVVSSYNEQFF | TGTGCCAGCAGCGTAACGACCGTTGTGAGCTCCTACAATGAGCAGTTCTTC
TRBJ2-1 | 13 | TRBV9 | - | - | CASSVIGVSEQFF | TGTGCCAGCAGCGTAATCGGGGTGAGTGAGCAGTTCTTC